The 22 T cell receptor beta chains below all came from one sample that was sequenced in a study of T cell repertoires in cytomegalovirus infection. Using its own MiXCR run on the reads, TCRdb lists one record per CDR3 protein. The sample yields about 830,000 distinct CDR3 sequences, 30% to 35% seen once. These receptors' targets are unknown. The source material was cultured CD8+ T cells from PBMCs, sampled from culture after CMV antigen stimulation. These receptors all stem from a human donor in good health (CMV status not recorded). Some clones in this sample may be carry-over from other donors' samples.

This clonotype came up a few times. The V call is TRBV11-2, the J call TRBJ2-5, with 14 positions matching TRBD2. V dropped 3 bases and J dropped 2; count of bases not matched to a gene: 8. In germline, CDR1 is SGHAT, CDR2 FQNNGV. This CDR3 has 18 amino acids. The CDR3 protein is CASSLWTSGGSGQETQYF. The CDR3 region has the DNA TGTGCCAGCAGCTTGTGGACTAGCGGGGGGTCGGGGCAAGAGACCCAGTACTTC.

The chain uses TRBV27 and TRBJ2-2; TRBD1 matches 12 bases. Germline V gives CDR1 MNHEY, CDR2 SMNVEV (reference sequence). The junction had 5 bases not matched to a gene; V was cut back by 4 bases and J by 8 bases. The CDR3 spans 15 residues. The CDR3: CASSSRDRGPGELFF. CDR3 coding DNA: TGTGCCAGCAGTTCCCGGGACAGGGGGCCTGGGGAGCTGTTTTTT.

As for this clonotype: Germline and junction disagree at one end, which may indicate a read error. The chain is built from TRBV19 and TRBJ2-5, with D possibly matching TRBD2 (6 bases). CDR3 size: 16 residues. CDR1 LNHDA and CDR2 SQIVND come from the germline V gene (reference sequence). The CDR3 spells CASSIRREGYHETQYF. The CDR3 DNA is TGTGCCAGTAGTATAAGGCGGGAAGGTTACCACGAGACCCAGTACTTC.

This clonotype has a handful of counts. The rearrangement uses TRBV25-1 and TRBJ1-1, with TRBD1 as a possible D gene (6 bases). CDR3 length: 13 amino acids. CDR1 and CDR2 from the germline V gene are MGHDK and SYGVNS. Trimming removed 8 bases from V and 5 bases from J, with 15 bases in between. CDR3 sequence (DNA): TGTGCCAGCCGAGGGGGGACGAATACTGAAGCTTTCTTT. The encoded protein is CASRGGTNTEAFF.

There are a few counts of this clonotype. The V call is TRBV7-9, the J call TRBJ2-1; D unresolved. This CDR3 region has 16 residues. Trimming removed 5 bases from V and 0 bases from J, with 14 bases in between. CDR1 is SEHNR and CDR2 is FQNEAQ in the germline V gene (reference sequence). In DNA form, the CDR3 reads TGTGCCAGCAGCCCCACGGGTTTGAGCTCCTACAATGAGCAGTTCTTC. It codes for CASSPTGLSSYNEQFF.

This clonotype was recorded a few times. The chain couples TRBV27 to TRBJ2-7, with 7 bases identical to TRBD2. The CDR3 extends over 15 amino acids. V lost 0 bases, J lost 3 bases, and 5 bases stayed unmatched. Germline CDR1 MNHEY, CDR2 SMNVEV (reference sequence). CDR3 DNA sequence: TGTGCCAGCAGTTTATCACTGCGGGGGAGCTACGAGCAGTACTTC. This sequence encodes CASSLSLRGSYEQYF.

The chain joins TRBV28 to TRBJ2-1; D is undetermined. The CDR3 runs 16 residues. From germline, CDR1 is MDHEN and CDR2 SYDVKM. The germline V and J ends were trimmed by 7 bases and 1 base, with 17 bases remaining between them. CDR3 nucleotides: TGTGCCAGCACCACCTCCGCGGCGCGTTCCTACAATGAGCAGTTCTTC. Translation gives CASTTSAARSYNEQFF.

This clonotype came up many times. V usage is TRBV7-9 and J usage is TRBJ1-2; tentatively, D is TRBD1 (6 bases). Trimming pared 3 bases from V and 8 bases from J, leaving 13 bases between. From germline, CDR1 is SEHNR and CDR2 FQNEAQ (reference sequence). CDR3 size: 13 residues. This chain's CDR3 is CASSLGTKGGYTF. CDR3 DNA: TGTGCCAGCAGCTTGGGGACAAAGGGAGGCTACACCTTC.

DNA of the CDR3: TGTGCCAGCAGTGAACCCACGACACGACCAACTAATGAAAAACTGTTTTTT. Protein product: CASSEPTTRPTNEKLFF. The chain has TRBV6-1 and TRBJ1-4; D ambiguous. CDR1 and CDR2 (germline): MNHNS, SASEGT. V shed 2 bases and J shed 0 bases, with 13 bases lying between them. The CDR3 has 17 residues.

This clonotype has more than one count but fewer than ten. This chain uses TRBV27 with TRBJ1-2; D ambiguous. V lost 3 bases and J lost 6, with 14 bases in between. Germline V gives CDR1 MNHEY, CDR2 SMNVEV (reference sequence). This CDR3 contains 14 residues. The CDR3 loop is CASSFSYGGNGYTF. The CDR3 DNA is TGTGCCAGCAGTTTCTCGTACGGAGGGAATGGCTACACCTTC.

A word on this clonotype: One end of the junction is discordant with germline, which a read error may explain. The chain carries TRBV12-3 or TRBV12-4 and TRBJ1-1, with TRBD1 as a possible D gene (6 bases). The CDR3 has 15 residues. The DNA of the CDR3 is TGTGCCATCAGTTTAGAGTACAGGGCCTTCACTGAAGCTTTCTTT. The encoded protein is CAISLEYRAFTEAFF.

This clonotype showed up many times. The chain has TRBV12-3 or TRBV12-4 and TRBJ2-1; possibly TRBD1 for D (5 bases). The CDR3 covers 14 residues. Trimming left V 5 bases short and J 4 bases short, with 12 bases between. CDR3 region: CASSPGSPYNEQFF. The CDR3 nucleotides read TGTGCCAGCAGTCCAGGGTCCCCTTACAATGAGCAGTTCTTC.

The rearrangement uses TRBV15 and TRBJ1-4; a possible D gene is TRBD1 (6 bases). This CDR3 region has 17 residues. CDR1 and CDR2 from the germline V gene are LNHNV and YYDKDF (reference sequence). Trimming removed 3 bases at V and 4 bases at J, with 18 bases between. CDR3: CATSSTSMTGDNEKLFF. CDR3 DNA: TGTGCCACCAGCAGCACCTCTATGACAGGAGATAATGAAAAACTGTTTTTT.

The rearrangement links TRBV12-3 or TRBV12-4 to TRBJ2-1; 8 bases are a match to TRBD2. The CDR3 has 16 amino acids. The V gene end was trimmed by 7 bases and the J gene end by 7 bases; junction bases not matched to a gene: 15. The CDR3 DNA sequence: TGTGCCAGCACCTACCAGGCCCAGCGGGGGACTAATGAGCAGTTCTTC. It translates to CASTYQAQRGTNEQFF.

The gene calls are TRBV28 and TRBJ2-1; D is uncertain. Between the trimmed V and J ends, which lost 3 bases and 4 bases, there was a span of 13 bases. This CDR3 is 15 amino acids long. Germline loops: CDR1 MDHEN, CDR2 SYDVKM. The CDR3 loop reads CASSLTPSLYNEQFF. Written as DNA, the CDR3 is TGTGCCAGCAGTTTGACGCCGTCTCTATACAATGAGCAGTTCTTC.

This clonotype was counted between two and nine times. At one of its ends the junction is not consistent with the germline gene, which may arise from a read error. The rearrangement uses TRBV7-7 and TRBJ1-3; the D gene is possibly TRBD1 (6 bases). Germline assignment: CDR1 SSHAT and CDR2 FNYEAQ (reference sequence). The CDR3 is 15 amino acids. The CDR3 reads CASSLDRNSGNTIYF. The CDR3, as DNA: TGTGCTAGCAGCCTCGACAGGAACTCTGGAAACACCATATATTTT.

A few counts support this clonotype. J is TRBJ1-2 and V is TRBV28, with D tentatively TRBD1 (5 bases). Germline V gene sequence: CDR1 MDHEN, CDR2 SYDVKM. This CDR3 comprises 15 residues. Trimming removed 3 bases from V and 1 base from J, with 12 bases in between. In DNA, the CDR3 is TGTGCCAGCAGTTTCCGACAGAGATTTAACTATGGCTACACCTTC. Protein product: CASSFRQRFNYGYTF.

As regards this clonotype: Given a much more abundant clone one base away, this may be a read error. The chain carries TRBV7-6 and TRBJ2-5; 11 bases map to TRBD2. Germline V gene data show CDR1 as SGHVS and CDR2 as FNYEAQ. The CDR3 sequence is 14 residues long. DNA for the CDR3: TGTGCCAACAGCCTGACTAGCGGGGAAGAGACCCAGTACTTC. Translation: CANSLTSGEETQYF.

The chain combines TRBV5-1 with TRBJ1-2; weak D call: TRBD1 (6 bases). The germline CDR1 and CDR2 sequences are SGHRS and YFSETQ. This CDR3 has 16 residues. V dropped 4 bases and J dropped 6 bases, with 22 bases sitting between them. CDR3 loop: CASSLGRKGGEDGYTF. The CDR3 nucleotides are TGCGCCAGCAGCCTTGGGAGAAAAGGGGGAGAAGATGGCTACACCTTC.

A word on this clonotype: This may stem from a read error, because a much larger clone lies one nucleotide away. V is TRBV7-4 and J is TRBJ2-1, with D tentatively TRBD1 or TRBD2 (5 bases each). Trimming stripped 2 bases from V and 8 bases from J, with 16 bases between. This CDR3 comprises 15 residues. Germline V gene data show CDR1 as SGHVT and CDR2 as SQSDAQ. CDR3: CASSLHLDGAYEQFF. In DNA, the CDR3 is TGTGCCAGCAGCTTACATTTAGACGGGGCATATGAGCAGTTCTTC.

This sequence joins TRBV9 and TRBJ2-7, with D possibly called TRBD1 or TRBD2 (5 bases each). The CDR3 extends over 15 amino acids. The ends were cut back, 0 bases at V and 5 bases at J, with 15 bases in the middle. Germline assignment: CDR1 SGDLS and CDR2 YYNGEE. CDR3 sequence: CASSVVRQTTNEQYV. In DNA, the CDR3 is TGTGCCAGCAGCGTAGTTAGACAGACGACTAACGAGCAGTACGTC.

The chain employs TRBV11-2 and TRBJ1-2; maybe TRBD1 (5 bases). V was shortened by 5 bases and J by 8 bases, with 21 bases between the two germline ends. Germline CDR1 is SGHAT and CDR2 is FQNNGV. This CDR3 is built from 15 residues. The CDR3 DNA follows: TGTGCCAGCAGCACCACTCGGGGGGGGACCGCGGGCTACACCTTC. Its translation: CASSTTRGGTAGYTF.